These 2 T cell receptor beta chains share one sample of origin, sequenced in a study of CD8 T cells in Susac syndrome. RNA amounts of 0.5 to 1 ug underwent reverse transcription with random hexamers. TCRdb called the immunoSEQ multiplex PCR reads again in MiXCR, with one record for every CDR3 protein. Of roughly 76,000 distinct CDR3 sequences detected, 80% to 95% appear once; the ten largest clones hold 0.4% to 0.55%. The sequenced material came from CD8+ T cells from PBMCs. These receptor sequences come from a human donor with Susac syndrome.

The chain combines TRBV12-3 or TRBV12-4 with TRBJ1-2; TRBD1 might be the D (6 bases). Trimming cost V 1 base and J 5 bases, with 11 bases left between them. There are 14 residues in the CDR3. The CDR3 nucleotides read TGTGCCAGCAGTTTAGTCATGGGGGCATATGGCTACACCTTC. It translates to CASSLVMGAYGYTF.

The CDR3 bases are TGTGCCAGCAGCAAAGGGGGGGAGCCCCAGCATTTT. Translating it yields CASSKGGEPQHF. The V and J genes are TRBV21-1 and TRBJ1-5; the listed D gene, TRBD1, was not tested against the DNA. TRBV21-1 is a pseudogene. The CDR3 has 12 amino acids.